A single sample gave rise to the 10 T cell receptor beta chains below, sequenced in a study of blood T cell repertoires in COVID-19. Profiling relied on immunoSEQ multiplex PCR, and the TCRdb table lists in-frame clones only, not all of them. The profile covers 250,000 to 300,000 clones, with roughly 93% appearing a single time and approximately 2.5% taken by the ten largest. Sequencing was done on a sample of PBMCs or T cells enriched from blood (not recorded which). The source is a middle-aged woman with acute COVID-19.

This chain's CDR3 is CASRRDRGNEQFF. For the CDR3, the DNA is TGTGCCAGCAGGAGGGACAGAGGGAATGAGCAGTTCTTC. The chain uses TRBV2 and TRBJ2-1, with 7 bases matching TRBD1. Per the germline V gene, CDR1 is SNHLY and CDR2 is FYNNEI. The CDR3 totals 13 residues. With V trimmed by 6 bases and J by 7 bases, 6 bases remained unmatched.

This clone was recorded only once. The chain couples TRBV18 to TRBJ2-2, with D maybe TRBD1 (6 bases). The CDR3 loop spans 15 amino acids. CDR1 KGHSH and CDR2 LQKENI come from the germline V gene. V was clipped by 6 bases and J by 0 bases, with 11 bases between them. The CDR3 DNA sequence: TGTGCCAGCTCGCTCCGGACAGCGAACACCGGGGAGCTGTTTTTT. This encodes CASSLRTANTGELFF.

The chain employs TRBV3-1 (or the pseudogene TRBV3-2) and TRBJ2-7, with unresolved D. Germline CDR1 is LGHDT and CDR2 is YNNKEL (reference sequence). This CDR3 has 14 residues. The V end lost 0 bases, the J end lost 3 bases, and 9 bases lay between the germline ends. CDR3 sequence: CASSQDPGGYEQYF. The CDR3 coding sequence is TGTGCCAGCAGCCAAGATCCGGGTGGCTACGAGCAGTACTTC.

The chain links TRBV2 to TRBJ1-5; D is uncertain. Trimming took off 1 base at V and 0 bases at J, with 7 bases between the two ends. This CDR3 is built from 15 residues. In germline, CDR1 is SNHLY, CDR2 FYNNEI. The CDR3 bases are TGTGCCAGCAGTGAAGAACAGCATAGCAATCAGCCCCAGCATTTT. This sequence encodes CASSEEQHSNQPQHF.

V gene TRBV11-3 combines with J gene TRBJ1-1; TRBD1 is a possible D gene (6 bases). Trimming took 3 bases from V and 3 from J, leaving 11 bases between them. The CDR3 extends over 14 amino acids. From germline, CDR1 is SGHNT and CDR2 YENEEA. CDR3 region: CASSFRQVDTEAFF. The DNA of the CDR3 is TGTGCCAGCAGCTTCCGACAGGTGGACACTGAAGCTTTCTTT.

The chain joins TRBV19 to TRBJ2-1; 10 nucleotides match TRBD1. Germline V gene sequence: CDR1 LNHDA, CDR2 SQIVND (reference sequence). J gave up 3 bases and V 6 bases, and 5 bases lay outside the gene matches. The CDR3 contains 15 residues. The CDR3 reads CASSRGTGVYNEQFF. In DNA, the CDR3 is TGTGCCAGTAGCAGGGGGACAGGGGTCTACAATGAGCAGTTCTTC.

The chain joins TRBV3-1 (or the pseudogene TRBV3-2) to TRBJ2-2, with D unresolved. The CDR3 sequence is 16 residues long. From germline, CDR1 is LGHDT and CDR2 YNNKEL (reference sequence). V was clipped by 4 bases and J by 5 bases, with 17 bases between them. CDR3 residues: CASSRARSVLTGELFF. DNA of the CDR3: TGTGCCAGCAGCCGAGCTAGGTCTGTCTTGACCGGGGAGCTGTTTTTT.

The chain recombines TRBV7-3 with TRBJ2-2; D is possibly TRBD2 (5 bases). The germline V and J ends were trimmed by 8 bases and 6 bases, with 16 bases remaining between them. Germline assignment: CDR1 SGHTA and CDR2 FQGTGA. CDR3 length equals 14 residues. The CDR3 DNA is TGTGCCAGCGCGCCGGGATCACGCCCCGGGGAGCTGTTTTTT. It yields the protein CASAPGSRPGELFF.

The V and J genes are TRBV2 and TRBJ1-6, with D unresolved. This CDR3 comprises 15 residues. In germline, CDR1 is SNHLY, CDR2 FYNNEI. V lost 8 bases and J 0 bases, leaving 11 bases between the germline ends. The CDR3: CASRRGSSYNSPLHF. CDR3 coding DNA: TGTGCCAGCCGTCGGGGAAGCTCCTATAATTCACCCCTCCACTTT.

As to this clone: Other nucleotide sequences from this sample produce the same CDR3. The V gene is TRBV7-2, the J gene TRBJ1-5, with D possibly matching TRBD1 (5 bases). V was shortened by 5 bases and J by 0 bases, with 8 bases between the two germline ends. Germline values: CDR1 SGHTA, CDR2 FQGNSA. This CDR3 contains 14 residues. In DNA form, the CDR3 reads TGTGCCAGCAGCCTCGACAGTAGCAATCAGCCCCAGCATTTT. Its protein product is CASSLDSSNQPQHF.